The entry below gives a single T cell receptor (beta chain) sequence along with its context. The target antigen is unknown. The sample comes from a study of vaccination and CD4 T cells after COVID-19. On the study more broadly: Across the group, participants received two doses of either BNT162b2 or mRNA-1273 vaccine. General study results and limits: Relatively few convalescent patients were studied; early post-infection timepoints were not included.

Sequencing of the DNA from cultured CD4+ T cells was carried out with the Oncomine TCR Beta short-read assay. Genomic DNA was isolated from CD4+ T cells that had been cultured. TCRdb independently ran MiXCR on the PCR reads; one entry per CDR3 protein. The sample contains around 6,900 distinct CDR3 sequences, more than 30% of which appear only once. Germline assignment: CDR1 SGHTA and CDR2 FQGNSA. Trimming shortened V by 5 bases and J by 2 bases, and 13 bases separated the two germline ends. This CDR3 has 14 amino acids. The treatment here: roughly ten-day PBMC culture with coronavirus spike peptide pools or control peptides (ViraFEST assay). Prior to the COVID-19 pandemic (2011-2018), the unexposed donor's CD4+ T cells were collected. T cells were expanded with peptide pools, and expanded clonotypes were identified by TCR sequencing. Where cells permitted, unexposed-donor CD4+ T cells were probed with SARS-CoV-2 S/N and four cold-coronavirus spikes.

The clonotype was recovered from a human donor in good health. The specimen sequenced was CD4+ T cells from blood, cultured in vitro. The chain employs TRBV7-2 and TRBJ2-7, with D unclear. CDR3 sequence: CASSPMTATYEQYF. In DNA form, the CDR3 reads TGTGCCAGCAGCCCCATGACTGCAACCTACGAGCAGTACTTC.